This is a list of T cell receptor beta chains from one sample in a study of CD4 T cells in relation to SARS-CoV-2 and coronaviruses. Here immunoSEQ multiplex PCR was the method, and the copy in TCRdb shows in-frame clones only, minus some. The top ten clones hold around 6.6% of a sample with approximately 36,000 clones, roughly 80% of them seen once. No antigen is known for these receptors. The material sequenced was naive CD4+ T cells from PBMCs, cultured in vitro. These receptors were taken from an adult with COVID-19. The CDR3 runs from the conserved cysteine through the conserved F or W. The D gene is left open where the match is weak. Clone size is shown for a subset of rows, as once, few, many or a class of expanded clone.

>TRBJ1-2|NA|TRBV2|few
CASGAVIYGYTF
TGTGCCAGCGGGGCGGTGATCTATGGCTACACCTTC
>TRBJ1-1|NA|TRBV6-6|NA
CASSYSNGGTEAFF
TGTGCCAGCAGTTACTCGAATGGGGGCACTGAAGCTTTCTTT
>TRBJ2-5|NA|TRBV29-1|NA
CSVAGTQETQYF
TGCAGCGTTGCCGGGACCCAAGAGACCCAGTACTTC
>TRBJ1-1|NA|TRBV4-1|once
CASSQGGGRRTEAFF
TGCGCCAGCAGCCAAGGGGGGGGGCGAAGGACTGAAGCTTTCTTT
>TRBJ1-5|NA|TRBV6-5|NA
CASSYSWQGNQPQHF
TGTGCCAGCAGTTACTCTTGGCAGGGCAATCAGCCCCAGCATTTT
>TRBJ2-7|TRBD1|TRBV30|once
CAWSPGTAYEQYF
TGTGCCTGGAGTCCCGGGACAGCCTACGAGCAGTACTTC
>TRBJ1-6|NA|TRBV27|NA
CASTYWALHF
TGTGCCAGCACCTATTGGGCCCTCCACTTT
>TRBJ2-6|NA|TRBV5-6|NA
CASSAGLMGNTGANVLTF
TGTGCCAGCAGCGCCGGTTTGATGGGGAATACTGGGGCCAACGTCCTGACTTTC
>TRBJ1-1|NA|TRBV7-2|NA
CASSHTSPNTEAFF
TGTGCCAGCAGCCACACTAGTCCGAACACTGAAGCTTTCTTT
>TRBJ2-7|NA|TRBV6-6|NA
CASRKTQGGHYEQYF
TGTGCCAGCAGAAAAACACAGGGGGGGCACTACGAGCAGTACTTC